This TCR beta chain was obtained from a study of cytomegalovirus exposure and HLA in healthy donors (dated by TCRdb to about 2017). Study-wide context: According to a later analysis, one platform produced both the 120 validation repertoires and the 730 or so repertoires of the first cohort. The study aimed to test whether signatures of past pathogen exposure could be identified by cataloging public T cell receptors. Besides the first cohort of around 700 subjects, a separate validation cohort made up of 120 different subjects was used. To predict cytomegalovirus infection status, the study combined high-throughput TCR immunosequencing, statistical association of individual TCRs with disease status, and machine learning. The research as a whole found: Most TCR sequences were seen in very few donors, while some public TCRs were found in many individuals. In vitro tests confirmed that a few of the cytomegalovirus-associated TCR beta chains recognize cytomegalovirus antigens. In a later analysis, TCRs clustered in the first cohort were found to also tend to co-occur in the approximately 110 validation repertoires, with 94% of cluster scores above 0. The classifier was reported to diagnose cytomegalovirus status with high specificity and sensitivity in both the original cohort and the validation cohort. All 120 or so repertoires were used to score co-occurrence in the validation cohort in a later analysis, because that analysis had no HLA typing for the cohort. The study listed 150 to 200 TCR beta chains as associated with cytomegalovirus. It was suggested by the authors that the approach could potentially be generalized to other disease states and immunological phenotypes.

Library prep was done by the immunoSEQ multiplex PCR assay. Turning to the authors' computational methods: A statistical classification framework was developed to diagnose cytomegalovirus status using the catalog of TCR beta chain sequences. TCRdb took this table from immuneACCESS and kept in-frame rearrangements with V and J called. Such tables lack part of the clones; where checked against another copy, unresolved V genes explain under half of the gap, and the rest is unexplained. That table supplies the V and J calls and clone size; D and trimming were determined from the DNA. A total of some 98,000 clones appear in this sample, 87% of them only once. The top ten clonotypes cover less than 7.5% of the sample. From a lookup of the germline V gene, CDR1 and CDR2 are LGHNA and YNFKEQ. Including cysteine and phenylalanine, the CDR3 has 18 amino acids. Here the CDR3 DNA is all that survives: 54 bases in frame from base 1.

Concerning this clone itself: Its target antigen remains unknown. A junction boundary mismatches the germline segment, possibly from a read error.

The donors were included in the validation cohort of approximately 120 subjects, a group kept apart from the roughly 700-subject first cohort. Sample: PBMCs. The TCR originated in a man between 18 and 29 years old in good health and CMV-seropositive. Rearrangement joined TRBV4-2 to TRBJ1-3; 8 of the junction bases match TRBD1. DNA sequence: TGTGCCAGCAGCCAAGCCGGGGACAGGACCAACTCTGAAAACACCATATATTTT. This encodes CASSQAGDRTNSENTIYF.